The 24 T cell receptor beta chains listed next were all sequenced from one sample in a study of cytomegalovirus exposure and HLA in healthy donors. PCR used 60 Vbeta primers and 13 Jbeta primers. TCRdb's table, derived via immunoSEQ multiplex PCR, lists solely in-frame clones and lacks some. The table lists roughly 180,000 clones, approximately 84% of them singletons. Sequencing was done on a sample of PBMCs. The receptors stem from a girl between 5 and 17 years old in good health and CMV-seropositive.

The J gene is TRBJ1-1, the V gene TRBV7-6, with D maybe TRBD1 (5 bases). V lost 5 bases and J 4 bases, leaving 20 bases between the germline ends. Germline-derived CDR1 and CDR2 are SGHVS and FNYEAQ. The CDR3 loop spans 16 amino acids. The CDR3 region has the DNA TGTGCCAGCAGCCCCCGATCGACAGCTAACCCCACTGAAGCTTTCTTT. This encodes CASSPRSTANPTEAFF.

This chain's CDR3 is CASSQDFGRELFF. The CDR3 DNA is TGTGCCAGCAGCCAAGATTTTGGCAGGGAGCTGTTTTTT. The J gene is TRBJ2-2, the V gene TRBV14; D is undetermined. The V end was cut by 0 bases, the J end by 9 bases, with 8 bases between. The germline CDR1 and CDR2 sequences are SGHDN and FVKESK. The CDR3 has 13 amino acids.

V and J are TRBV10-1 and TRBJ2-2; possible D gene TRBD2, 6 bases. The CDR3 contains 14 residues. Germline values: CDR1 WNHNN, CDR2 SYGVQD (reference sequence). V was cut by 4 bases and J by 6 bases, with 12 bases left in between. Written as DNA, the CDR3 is TGCGCCAGCAGTGCCGGGACTTGGTCCGGGGAGCTGTTTTTT. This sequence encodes CASSAGTWSGELFF.

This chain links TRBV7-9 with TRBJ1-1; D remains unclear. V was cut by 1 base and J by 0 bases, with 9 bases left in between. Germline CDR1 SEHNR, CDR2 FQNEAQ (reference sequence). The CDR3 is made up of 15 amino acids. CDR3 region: CASSLEVGMNTEAFF. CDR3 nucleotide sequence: TGTGCCAGCAGCTTAGAAGTCGGGATGAACACTGAAGCTTTCTTT.

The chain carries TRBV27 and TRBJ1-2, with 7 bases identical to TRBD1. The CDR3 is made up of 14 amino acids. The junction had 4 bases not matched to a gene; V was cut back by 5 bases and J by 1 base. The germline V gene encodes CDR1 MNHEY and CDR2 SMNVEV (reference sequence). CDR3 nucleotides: TGTGCCAGCAGTGCCGGGACAGTTAACTATGGCTACACCTTC. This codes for CASSAGTVNYGYTF.

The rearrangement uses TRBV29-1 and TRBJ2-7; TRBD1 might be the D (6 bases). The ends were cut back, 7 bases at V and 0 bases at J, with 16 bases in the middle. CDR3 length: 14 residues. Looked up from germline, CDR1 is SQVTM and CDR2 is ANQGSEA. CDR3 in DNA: TGCAGCGGGACGACAGGAAGCAGCTCCTACGAGCAGTACTTC. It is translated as CSGTTGSSSYEQYF.

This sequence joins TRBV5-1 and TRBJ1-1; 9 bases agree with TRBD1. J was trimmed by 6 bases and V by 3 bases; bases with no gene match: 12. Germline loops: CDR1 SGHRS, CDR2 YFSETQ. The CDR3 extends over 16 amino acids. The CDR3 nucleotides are TGCGCCAGCAGCTACGGGACAGGGATATATGGCGCTGAAGCTTTCTTT. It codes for CASSYGTGIYGAEAFF.

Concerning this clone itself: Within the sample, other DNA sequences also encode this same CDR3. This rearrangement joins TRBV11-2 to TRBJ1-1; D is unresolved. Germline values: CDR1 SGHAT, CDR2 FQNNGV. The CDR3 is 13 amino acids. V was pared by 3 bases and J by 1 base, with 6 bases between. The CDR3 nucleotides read TGTGCCAGCAGCTTCACAGAGAACACTGAAGCTTTCTTT. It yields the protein CASSFTENTEAFF.

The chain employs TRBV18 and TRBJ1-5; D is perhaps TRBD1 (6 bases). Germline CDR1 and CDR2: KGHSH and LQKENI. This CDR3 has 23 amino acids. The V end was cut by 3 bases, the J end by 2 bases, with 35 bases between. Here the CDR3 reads CASSPRGFLGDARSADGNQPQHF. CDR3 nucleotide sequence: TGTGCCAGCTCACCCAGGGGTTTTCTAGGGGACGCGCGGTCCGCAGACGGCAATCAGCCCCAGCATTTT.

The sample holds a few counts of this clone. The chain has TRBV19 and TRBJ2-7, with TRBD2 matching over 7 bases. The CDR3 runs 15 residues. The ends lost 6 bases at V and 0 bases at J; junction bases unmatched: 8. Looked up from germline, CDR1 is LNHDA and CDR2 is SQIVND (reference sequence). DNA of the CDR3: TGTGCCAGTAGGAGCTGGCGGGGGAGCTCCTACGAGCAGTACTTC. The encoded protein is CASRSWRGSSYEQYF.

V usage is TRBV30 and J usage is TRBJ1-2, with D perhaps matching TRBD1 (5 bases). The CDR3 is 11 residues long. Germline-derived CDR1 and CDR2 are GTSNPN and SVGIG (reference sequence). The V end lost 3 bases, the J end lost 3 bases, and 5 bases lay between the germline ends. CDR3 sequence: CAWRQDYGYTF. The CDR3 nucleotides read TGTGCCTGGAGACAGGACTATGGCTACACCTTC.

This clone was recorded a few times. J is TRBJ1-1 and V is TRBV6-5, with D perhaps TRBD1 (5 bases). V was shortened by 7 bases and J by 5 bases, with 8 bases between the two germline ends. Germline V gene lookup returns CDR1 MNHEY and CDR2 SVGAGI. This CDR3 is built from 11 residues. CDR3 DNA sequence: TGTGCCAGCACAGGGAGGACTGAAGCTTTCTTT. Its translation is CASTGRTEAFF.

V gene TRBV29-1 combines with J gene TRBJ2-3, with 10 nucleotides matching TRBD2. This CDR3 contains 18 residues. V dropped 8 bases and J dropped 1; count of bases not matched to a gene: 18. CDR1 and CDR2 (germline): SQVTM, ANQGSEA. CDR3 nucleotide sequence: TGCAGCTTAAAACTCTCTGTGACTAGCGGGTTTCGCACAGATACGCAGTATTTT. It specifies CSLKLSVTSGFRTDTQYF.

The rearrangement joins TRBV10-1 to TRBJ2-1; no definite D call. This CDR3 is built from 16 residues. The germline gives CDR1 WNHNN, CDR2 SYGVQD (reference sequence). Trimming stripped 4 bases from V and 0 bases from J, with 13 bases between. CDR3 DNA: TGCGCCAGCAGTGTTATCGCGGATTCCTCCTACAATGAGCAGTTCTTC. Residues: CASSVIADSSYNEQFF.

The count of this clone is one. CDR3 amino acids: CASTQTGGYEQYF. The CDR3 DNA reads as TGTGCCAGCACCCAGACAGGGGGCTACGAGCAGTACTTC. This chain uses TRBV6-5 with TRBJ2-7, with TRBD1 identical over 9 bases. From germline, CDR1 is MNHEY and CDR2 SVGAGI. Losses at the gene ends were 7 bases for V and 3 bases for J; bases not matched to a gene: 4. The CDR3 totals 13 residues.

The CDR3, as DNA: TGTGCCACCAGCAGAGATGCGTCAGAAGCTTTCTTT. It codes for CATSRDASEAFF. The chain recombines TRBV15 with TRBJ1-1, with D hard to call. Germline CDR1 reads LNHNV; CDR2 reads YYDKDF (reference sequence). The CDR3 contains 12 residues. The V end lost 0 bases, the J end lost 8 bases, and 7 bases lay between the germline ends.

The CDR3 DNA reads TGTGCCAGCAGCGTAGTCGTAGTTTATTGGAATGACAGGGGGTTGTCAGATACGCAGTATTTT. It translates to CASSVVVVYWNDRGLSDTQYF. The chain joins TRBV9 to TRBJ2-3; 9 bases are shared with TRBD1. This CDR3 contains 21 residues. V trimming: 0 bases; J trimming: 4 bases; junction bases outside the gene matches: 21. The germline V gene encodes CDR1 SGDLS and CDR2 YYNGEE.

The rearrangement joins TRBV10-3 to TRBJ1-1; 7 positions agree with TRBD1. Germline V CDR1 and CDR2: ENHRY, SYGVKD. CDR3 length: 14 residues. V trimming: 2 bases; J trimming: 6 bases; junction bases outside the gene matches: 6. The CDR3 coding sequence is TGTGCCATCAGTGAGCAAGGGGGCTTGGCTGAAGCTTTCTTT. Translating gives CAISEQGGLAEAFF.

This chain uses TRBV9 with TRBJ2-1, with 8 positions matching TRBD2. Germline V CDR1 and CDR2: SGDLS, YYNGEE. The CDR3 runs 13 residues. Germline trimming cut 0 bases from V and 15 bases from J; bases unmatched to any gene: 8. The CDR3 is CASSVGGGLFRFF. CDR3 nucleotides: TGTGCCAGCAGCGTAGGCGGGGGGCTCTTTCGGTTCTTC.

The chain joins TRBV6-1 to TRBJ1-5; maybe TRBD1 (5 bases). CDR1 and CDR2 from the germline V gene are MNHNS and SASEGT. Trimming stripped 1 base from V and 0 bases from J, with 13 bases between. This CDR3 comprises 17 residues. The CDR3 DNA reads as TGTGCCAGCAGTGAAGTGGGAGGGGCAAGTAGCAATCAGCCCCAGCATTTT. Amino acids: CASSEVGGASSNQPQHF.

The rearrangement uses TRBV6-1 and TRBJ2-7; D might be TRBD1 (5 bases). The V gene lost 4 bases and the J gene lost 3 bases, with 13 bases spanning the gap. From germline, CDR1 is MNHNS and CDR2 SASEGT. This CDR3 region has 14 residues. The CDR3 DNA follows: TGTGCCAGCAGTGCGGTAGGGGTTTACTACGAGCAGTACTTC. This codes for CASSAVGVYYEQYF.

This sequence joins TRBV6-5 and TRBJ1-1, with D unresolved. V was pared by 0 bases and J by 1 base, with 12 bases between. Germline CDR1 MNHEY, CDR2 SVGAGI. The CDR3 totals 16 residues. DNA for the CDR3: TGTGCCAGCAGTTACTCGCGGGGAGGATCGAACACTGAAGCTTTCTTT. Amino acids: CASSYSRGGSNTEAFF.

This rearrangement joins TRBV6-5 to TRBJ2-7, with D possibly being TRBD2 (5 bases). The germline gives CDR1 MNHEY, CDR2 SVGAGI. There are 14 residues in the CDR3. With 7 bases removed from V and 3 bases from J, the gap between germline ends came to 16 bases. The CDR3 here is CASNGMGSVYEQYF. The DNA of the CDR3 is TGTGCCAGCAACGGGATGGGGTCGGTCTACGAGCAGTACTTC.

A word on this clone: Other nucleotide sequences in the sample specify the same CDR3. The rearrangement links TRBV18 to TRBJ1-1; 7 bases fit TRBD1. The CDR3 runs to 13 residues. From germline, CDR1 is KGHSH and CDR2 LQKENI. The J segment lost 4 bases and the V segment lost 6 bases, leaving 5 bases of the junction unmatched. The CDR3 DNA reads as TGTGCCAGCTCCCCTTCAGGGGGCACTGAAGCTTTCTTT. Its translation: CASSPSGGTEAFF.